These 13 T cell receptor beta chains were all obtained from the same sample, sequenced in a study of blood T cell repertoires in COVID-19. Some clones are missing from TCRdb's copy, which holds only in-frame ones; the method was immunoSEQ multiplex PCR. The sample includes under 150,000 clones, approximately 90% of them seen just once. Sequenced input: peripheral blood. All receptors come from a man in his 70s with active COVID-19.

The rearrangement joins TRBV9 to TRBJ1-1, with D uncertain. Germline assignment: CDR1 SGDLS and CDR2 YYNGEE. V was shortened by 3 bases and J by 0 bases, with 6 bases between the two germline ends. The CDR3 length is 13 residues. Here the CDR3 reads CASSAGMNTEAFF. The CDR3 DNA sequence: TGTGCCAGCAGCGCAGGTATGAACACTGAAGCTTTCTTT.

The genes are TRBV11-2 and TRBJ2-7; 10 bases are shared with TRBD2. With 4 bases clipped from V and 2 bases from J, the junction kept 5 bases outside the gene matches. Germline-derived CDR1 and CDR2 are SGHAT and FQNNGV. This CDR3 is built from 15 residues. This CDR3 is CASSSRTSGTYEQYF. The CDR3 DNA sequence: TGTGCCAGCAGCTCTCGGACTAGCGGCACCTACGAGCAGTACTTC.

This clone was detected once. The rearrangement joins TRBV4-2 to TRBJ1-1; 7 nucleotides agree with TRBD1. V gave up 0 bases and J gave up 5 bases; unmatched junction bases: 6. Germline CDR1 is LGHNA and CDR2 is YNFKEQ. This CDR3 has 15 amino acids. The CDR3 DNA follows: TGTGCCAGCAGCCAAGATCAACCAGGGGGGACTGAAGCTTTCTTT. As protein: CASSQDQPGGTEAFF.

The genes are TRBV6-5 and TRBJ2-7; TRBD1 aligns across 7 bases. Trimming cost V 6 bases and J 6 bases; bases outside gene matches: 11. The CDR3 is 14 residues long. Per germline, CDR1 MNHEY and CDR2 SVGAGI. As DNA, the CDR3 is TGTGCCAGCAGACACTTTCCGGGACAGACCGAGCAGTACTTC. Encoded protein: CASRHFPGQTEQYF.

This chain links TRBV24-1 with TRBJ1-2, with 9 bases that match TRBD1. Germline CDR1 KGHDR, CDR2 SFDVKD. V lost 5 bases and J lost 3; bases outside the gene matches: 6. The CDR3 has 15 residues. CDR3: CATSGRTGADYGYTF. The CDR3 coding sequence is TGTGCCACCAGTGGGAGGACAGGGGCGGACTATGGCTACACCTTC.

The rearrangement uses TRBV5-8 and TRBJ2-3; D remains unclear. The V gene's germline CDR1 is SGHTS and CDR2 YDEGEE. Trimming shortened V by 4 bases and J by 6 bases, and 12 bases separated the two germline ends. CDR3 size: 13 residues. Here the CDR3 DNA reads TGTGCCAGCAGCCCGCTAATGGAGGATACGCAGTATTTT. Amino acid sequence: CASSPLMEDTQYF.

This chain joins TRBV5-4 and TRBJ1-1; 7 bases are shared with TRBD1. The CDR3 has 16 residues. Trimming at V came to 7 bases and at J to 2 bases, leaving 14 bases not matched to a gene. Germline CDR1 and CDR2: SGHNT and YYREEE (reference sequence). The CDR3: CASFHSGRQGNTEAFF. The CDR3 DNA follows: TGTGCCAGCTTTCATTCGGGGAGACAGGGCAACACTGAAGCTTTCTTT.

The table lists this clone with a few counts. The chain combines TRBV3-1 (or the pseudogene TRBV3-2) with TRBJ1-5, with TRBD1 matching over 9 bases. Germline V CDR1 and CDR2: LGHDT, YNNKEL (reference sequence). This CDR3 region has 15 residues. After removal of 1 base from V and 2 bases from J, the junction contained 0 bases not matched to a gene. The CDR3 region is CASSQGDRGNQPQHF. In DNA, the CDR3 is TGTGCCAGCAGCCAAGGGGACAGGGGCAATCAGCCCCAGCATTTT.

The rearrangement links TRBV28 to TRBJ2-1; TRBD2 might be the D (6 bases). V was cut by 6 bases and J by 8 bases, with 14 bases left in between. Germline values: CDR1 MDHEN, CDR2 SYDVKM. The CDR3 runs 13 residues. CDR3 bases: TGTGCCAGCAGGGCCAACCGGGAGTATGAGCAGTTCTTC. Protein: CASRANREYEQFF. Using reference TRBV28 and TRBJ2-1 for the parts outside the CDR3, the full variable domain is DVKVTQSSRYLVKRTGEKVFLECVQDMDHENMFWYRQDPGLGLRLIYFSYDVKMKEKGDIPEGYSVSREKKERFSLILESASTNQTSMYLCASRANREYEQFFGPGTRLTVL.

This chain joins TRBV27 and TRBJ2-7; 8 bases fit TRBD2. CDR1 and CDR2 (germline): MNHEY, SMNVEV (reference sequence). V shed 6 bases and J 2 bases; nucleotides not matched to a gene: 9. This CDR3 is built from 15 residues. The CDR3: CASSQEPGGPYEQYF. CDR3 DNA: TGTGCCAGCAGCCAGGAGCCGGGAGGGCCCTACGAGCAGTACTTC.

The rearrangement links TRBV14 to TRBJ1-2; D call uncertain. V gave up 1 base and J gave up 4 bases, with 10 bases separating them. Germline lookup yields CDR1 SGHDN and CDR2 FVKESK. CDR3 length equals 14 residues. DNA for the CDR3: TGTGCCAGCAGCCAAGCTGAATTACTCTATGGCTACACCTTC. Its protein product is CASSQAELLYGYTF.

V and J are TRBV19 and TRBJ2-3; 9 positions agree with TRBD1. This CDR3 is built from 15 residues. The germline V gene has CDR1 LNHDA and CDR2 SQIVND (reference sequence). V shed 5 bases and J 5 bases; nucleotides not matched to a gene: 8. This CDR3 reads CASSLPGQGLDTQYF. CDR3 nucleotide sequence: TGTGCCAGTAGTCTTCCGGGACAGGGCCTAGATACGCAGTATTTT.

V is TRBV24-1 and J is TRBJ1-2, with 7 bases matching TRBD1. The CDR3 is 16 amino acids. The ends lost 4 bases at V and 8 bases at J; junction bases unmatched: 15. The V gene's germline CDR1 is KGHDR and CDR2 SFDVKD. The CDR3 loop reads CATSERDDRAPEGYTF. The CDR3 DNA reads TGTGCCACCAGTGAAAGGGACGACAGGGCTCCGGAAGGCTACACCTTC.